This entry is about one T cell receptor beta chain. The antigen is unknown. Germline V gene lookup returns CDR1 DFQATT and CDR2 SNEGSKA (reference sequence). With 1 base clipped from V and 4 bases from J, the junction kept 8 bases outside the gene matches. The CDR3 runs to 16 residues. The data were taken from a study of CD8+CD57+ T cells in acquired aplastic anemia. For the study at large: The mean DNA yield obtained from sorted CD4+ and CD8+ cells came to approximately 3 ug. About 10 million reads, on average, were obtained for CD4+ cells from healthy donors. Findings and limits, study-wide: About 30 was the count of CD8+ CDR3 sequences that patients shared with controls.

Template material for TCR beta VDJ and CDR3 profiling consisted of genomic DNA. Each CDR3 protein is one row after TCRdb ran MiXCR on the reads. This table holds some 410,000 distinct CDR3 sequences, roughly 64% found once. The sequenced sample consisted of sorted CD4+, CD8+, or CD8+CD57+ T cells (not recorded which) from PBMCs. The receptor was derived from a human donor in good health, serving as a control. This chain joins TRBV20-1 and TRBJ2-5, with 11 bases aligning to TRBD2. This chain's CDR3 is CSARGLAGGSGETQYF. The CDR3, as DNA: TGCAGTGCTAGAGGGCTAGCGGGGGGAAGTGGAGAGACCCAGTACTTC.